Shown below are 26 T cell receptor beta chains from a single sample sequenced in a study of brain T cells in children with intractable seizures. Measured with immunoSEQ multiplex PCR; TCRdb has only the in-frame clones, and not every one. Among approximately 110,000 clones listed, around 94% were seen once. Sequenced here: peripheral blood, sampled at surgery. All receptors derive from a boy in the first two years of life with hemimegalencephaly and intractable seizures.

The V call is TRBV27, the J call TRBJ2-3, with 9 nucleotides matching TRBD1. The CDR3 is 16 residues long. With V trimmed by 6 bases and J by 5 bases, 12 bases remained unmatched. The germline V gene has CDR1 MNHEY and CDR2 SMNVEV (reference sequence). DNA for the CDR3: TGTGCCAGCAGCCAGTGGGGACAGGGAATAGGAGATACGCAGTATTTT. It codes for CASSQWGQGIGDTQYF.

This clone was recorded only once. The V gene is TRBV27, the J gene TRBJ2-1, with 11 bases aligning to TRBD2. J was trimmed by 12 bases and V by 8 bases; bases with no gene match: 27. CDR3 size: 19 residues. CDR1 is MNHEY, CDR2 SMNVEV, per germline (reference sequence). CDR3 DNA sequence: TGTGCCAGCCCCGCCGGCAGTTTATCCCCTAGCGGGGGGCCCAAGGGGCAGTTCTTC. Protein product: CASPAGSLSPSGGPKGQFF.

This clone was seen just once. This chain joins TRBV27 and TRBJ2-2, with no clear D. V dropped 2 bases and J dropped 3 bases, with 1 base sitting between them. Germline CDR1 is MNHEY and CDR2 is SMNVEV (reference sequence). This CDR3 region has 12 residues. Here the CDR3 DNA reads TGTGCCAGCAGTTTACACACCGGGGAGCTGTTTTTT. It specifies CASSLHTGELFF.

This clone appeared once. The CDR3 region is CASSMSRDSYEQYF. The CDR3 DNA is TGTGCCAGTAGTATGAGTCGGGACAGCTACGAGCAGTACTTC. This sequence joins TRBV19 and TRBJ2-7, with 7 bases lining up with TRBD1. There are 14 residues in the CDR3. Germline lookup yields CDR1 LNHDA and CDR2 SQIVND (reference sequence). V was clipped by 3 bases and J by 3 bases; unmatched bases: 5.

V usage is TRBV6-1 and J usage is TRBJ1-6; D is uncertain. The germline V gene encodes CDR1 MNHNS and CDR2 SASEGT. The CDR3 is 15 amino acids. V lost 1 base, J lost 7 bases, and 11 bases lay in between. The CDR3: CASSEGSRWNSPLHF. The DNA for the CDR3 is TGTGCCAGCAGTGAAGGTTCGAGATGGAATTCACCCCTCCACTTT.

This sequence joins TRBV15 and TRBJ1-1, with D unclear. Trimming shortened V by 0 bases and J by 3 bases, and 11 bases separated the two germline ends. CDR1 and CDR2 from the germline V gene are LNHNV and YYDKDF (reference sequence). CDR3 length: 15 amino acids. CDR3 DNA sequence: TGTGCCACCAGCAGAGATAGGCACTCGGACACTGAAGCTTTCTTT. Protein sequence: CATSRDRHSDTEAFF.

The chain carries TRBV7-9 and TRBJ1-1; possible D gene TRBD1, 5 bases. Trimming removed 5 bases at V and 6 bases at J, with 10 bases between. The CDR3 is made up of 12 amino acids. Per the germline V gene, CDR1 is SEHNR and CDR2 is FQNEAQ (reference sequence). The CDR3 DNA sequence: TGTGCCAGCAGCCCGTTCAGGGCTGAAGCTTTCTTT. As protein: CASSPFRAEAFF. The full variable domain, rest sourced from reference TRBV7-9 and TRBJ1-1, is DTGVSQNPRHKITKRGQNVTFRCDPISEHNRLYWYRQTLGQGPEFLTYFQNEAQLEKSRLLSDRFSAERPKGSFSTLEIQRTEQGDSAMYLCASSPFRAEAFFGQGTRLTVV.

The count of this clone is one. The chain is built from TRBV28 and TRBJ1-1, with TRBD1 as a possible D gene (6 bases). Trimming pared 5 bases from V and 3 bases from J, leaving 16 bases between. CDR1 is MDHEN and CDR2 is SYDVKM in the germline V gene. The CDR3 loop spans 15 amino acids. CDR3 amino acids: CASSPRGAVDTEAFF. The CDR3 DNA reads as TGTGCCAGCAGTCCGAGGGGGGCGGTGGACACTGAAGCTTTCTTT.

The chain is built from TRBV10-3 and TRBJ2-7; TRBD2 aligns across 14 bases. The germline CDR1 and CDR2 sequences are ENHRY and SYGVKD. The CDR3 length is 17 residues. V gave up 5 bases and J gave up 1 base; unmatched junction bases: 7. The CDR3 spells CAISKTGLAGVSYEQYF. The DNA of the CDR3 is TGTGCCATCAGTAAGACGGGACTAGCGGGAGTGTCCTACGAGCAGTACTTC.

The CDR3 DNA reads TGTGCCAGCAGGGGGACAGGGACCACTGAAGCTTTCTTT. Protein: CASRGTGTTEAFF. The chain is built from TRBV6-4 and TRBJ1-1, with 9 bases lining up with TRBD1. Germline-derived CDR1 and CDR2 are MRHNA and SNTAGT. J lost 4 bases, V lost 6 bases, and 3 bases had no gene match. The CDR3 runs to 13 residues.

V and J are TRBV4-2 and TRBJ2-7, with TRBD2 matching over 7 bases. CDR1 and CDR2 from the germline V gene are LGHNA and YNFKEQ. This CDR3 is built from 19 residues. V was clipped by 0 bases and J by 0 bases; unmatched bases: 14. CDR3 sequence: CASSQEGVGLAVNSYEQYF. DNA of the CDR3: TGTGCCAGCAGCCAAGAAGGGGTGGGGCTAGCGGTTAACTCCTACGAGCAGTACTTC.

This clone is deemed medium-sized. J is TRBJ1-1 and V is TRBV12-3 or TRBV12-4, with D possibly TRBD1 on 5 matching bases. V was trimmed by 5 bases and J by 1 base, leaving 8 bases between them. The CDR3 has 13 amino acids. Here the CDR3 DNA reads TGTGCCAGCAGTGGGGGATGGAACACTGAAGCTTTCTTT. As protein: CASSGGWNTEAFF.

V is TRBV11-2 and J is TRBJ1-5; a weak D match, TRBD1 (5 bases). The CDR3 has 13 amino acids. Looked up from germline, CDR1 is SGHAT and CDR2 is FQNNGV. V shed 5 bases and J shed 6 bases, with 11 bases lying between them. The CDR3 DNA reads TGTGCCAGCAGCCCGCAGGGAGGTCAGCCCCAGCATTTT. This encodes CASSPQGGQPQHF.

V gene TRBV2 combines with J gene TRBJ2-7; 11 positions agree with TRBD2. V trimming: 6 bases; J trimming: 7 bases; junction bases outside the gene matches: 8. Germline CDR1 SNHLY, CDR2 FYNNEI. The CDR3 contains 14 residues. As DNA, the CDR3 is TGTGCCAGCAGGCAGTTAGCGGGAGGGCGTGAGCAGTACTTC. Its translation: CASRQLAGGREQYF.

The gene calls are TRBV4-2 and TRBJ2-3; no definite D call. V was clipped by 0 bases and J by 2 bases, with 12 bases between them. This CDR3 is 16 amino acids long. Germline CDR1 LGHNA, CDR2 YNFKEQ. The CDR3 DNA reads as TGTGCCAGCAGCCAAGATGCCGGCGGATACACAGATACGCAGTATTTT. The encoded protein is CASSQDAGGYTDTQYF.

The chain is built from TRBV3-1 (or the pseudogene TRBV3-2) and TRBJ2-1, with TRBD2 matching 10 bases. The germline gives CDR1 LGHDT, CDR2 YNNKEL (reference sequence). The V and J ends lost 2 bases and 11 bases, in that order; junction bases with no gene match: 15. The CDR3 runs to 17 residues. Here the CDR3 reads CASSQLISTSGISQQFF. CDR3 nucleotide sequence: TGTGCCAGCAGCCAATTAATAAGTACTAGCGGGATTTCTCAGCAGTTCTTC.

The chain uses TRBV7-9 and TRBJ2-7, with D tentatively TRBD2 (5 bases). The germline V gene has CDR1 SEHNR and CDR2 FQNEAQ (reference sequence). Trimming pared 2 bases from V and 3 bases from J, leaving 17 bases between. The CDR3 sequence is 16 residues long. Written as DNA, the CDR3 is TGTGCCAGCAGCTTAAGATCGGGGAGTGCAATCTACGAGCAGTACTTC. Translation gives CASSLRSGSAIYEQYF.

The genes are TRBV5-6 and TRBJ2-1; D perhaps matches TRBD1 (5 bases). Trimming cost V 5 bases and J 4 bases, with 16 bases left between them. The CDR3 consists of 15 residues. The germline gives CDR1 SGHDT, CDR2 YYEEEE. The chain's CDR3 is CASSSPGQGYNEQFF. DNA of the CDR3: TGTGCCAGCAGTTCACCGGGCCAGGGATACAATGAGCAGTTCTTC. Combining the CDR3 with reference TRBV5-6 and TRBJ2-1 gives the whole variable domain DAGVTQSPTHLIKTRGQQVTLRCSPKSGHDTVSWYQQALGQGPQFIFQYYEEEERQRGNFPDRFSGHQFPNYSSELNVNALLLGDSALYLCASSSPGQGYNEQFFGPGTRLTVL.

This chain's CDR3 is CASSQLWNTEAFF. In DNA form, the CDR3 reads TGTGCCAGCAGCCAACTCTGGAACACTGAAGCTTTCTTT. The chain has TRBV14 and TRBJ1-1; D is uncertain. V shed 2 bases and J shed 1 base, with 5 bases lying between them. This CDR3 has 13 residues. CDR1 and CDR2 (germline): SGHDN, FVKESK.

V and J are TRBV29-1 and TRBJ2-5, with 9 bases fitting TRBD1. With 1 base clipped from V and 0 bases from J, the junction kept 3 bases outside the gene matches. The CDR3 has 15 residues. Germline loops: CDR1 SQVTM, CDR2 ANQGSEA. CDR3: CSVEAGTGYQETQYF. As DNA, the CDR3 is TGCAGCGTTGAAGCGGGGACAGGGTACCAAGAGACCCAGTACTTC.

This chain joins TRBV18 and TRBJ2-7; tentative D call: TRBD1 (5 bases). Germline V lookup: CDR1 KGHSH, CDR2 LQKENI. V lost 6 bases to trimming and J lost 2 bases, with 11 bases between them. The length of the CDR3 is 13 residues. The CDR3 spells CASSPDTPYEQYF. The CDR3 DNA is TGTGCCAGCTCTCCGGACACCCCCTACGAGCAGTACTTC.

This clone appeared once. The chain couples TRBV27 to TRBJ2-6; no reliable D call. This CDR3 comprises 14 residues. With 1 base removed from V and 3 bases from J, the gap between germline ends came to 4 bases. Germline V lookup: CDR1 MNHEY, CDR2 SMNVEV (reference sequence). CDR3 sequence reads: CASSLYRGANVLTF. The CDR3 DNA reads as TGTGCCAGCAGTTTATATCGTGGGGCCAACGTCCTGACTTTC.

This rearrangement joins TRBV7-3 to TRBJ2-1, with D perhaps matching TRBD2 (5 bases). The germline CDR1 and CDR2 sequences are SGHTA and FQGTGA. The CDR3 has 15 amino acids. Trimming cost V 1 base and J 5 bases, with 12 bases left between them. The DNA of the CDR3 is TGTGCCAGCAGCTTAATCGGCGGGTCCCACAATGAGCAGTTCTTC. It yields the protein CASSLIGGSHNEQFF. The full variable domain, rest sourced from reference TRBV7-3 and TRBJ2-1, is GAGVSQTPSNKVTEKGKYVELRCDPISGHTALYWYRQSLGQGPEFLIYFQGTGAADDSGLPNDRFFAVRPEGSVSTLKIQRTERGDSAVYLCASSLIGGSHNEQFFGPGTRLTVL.

The J gene is TRBJ1-4, the V gene TRBV3-1 (or the pseudogene TRBV3-2); TRBD1 matches at 10 bases. From germline, CDR1 is LGHDT and CDR2 YNNKEL (reference sequence). The V and J ends lost 0 bases and 8 bases, in that order; junction bases with no gene match: 3. The CDR3 length is 15 residues. The CDR3 coding sequence is TGTGCCAGCAGCCAAGAAGGGACAGGGGTGGAAAAACTGTTTTTT. Protein sequence: CASSQEGTGVEKLFF.

The genes are TRBV6-5 and TRBJ2-7, with 8 bases that match TRBD2. Germline-derived CDR1 and CDR2 are MNHEY and SVGAGI. V lost 0 bases to trimming and J lost 3 bases; unmatched junction nucleotides: 4. The length of the CDR3 is 15 residues. In DNA, the CDR3 is TGTGCCAGCAGTTACTCCGGGACTAGTAGCTACGAGCAGTACTTC. This encodes CASSYSGTSSYEQYF.

The chain uses TRBV11-2 and TRBJ2-5; D gene uncertain. Between the trimmed V and J ends, which lost 5 bases and 0 bases, there was a span of 7 bases. The CDR3 spans 13 residues. The V gene's germline CDR1 is SGHAT and CDR2 FQNNGV. In nucleotides, the CDR3 is TGTGCCAGCAGCCTGGGGTACCAAGAGACCCAGTACTTC. It yields the protein CASSLGYQETQYF.